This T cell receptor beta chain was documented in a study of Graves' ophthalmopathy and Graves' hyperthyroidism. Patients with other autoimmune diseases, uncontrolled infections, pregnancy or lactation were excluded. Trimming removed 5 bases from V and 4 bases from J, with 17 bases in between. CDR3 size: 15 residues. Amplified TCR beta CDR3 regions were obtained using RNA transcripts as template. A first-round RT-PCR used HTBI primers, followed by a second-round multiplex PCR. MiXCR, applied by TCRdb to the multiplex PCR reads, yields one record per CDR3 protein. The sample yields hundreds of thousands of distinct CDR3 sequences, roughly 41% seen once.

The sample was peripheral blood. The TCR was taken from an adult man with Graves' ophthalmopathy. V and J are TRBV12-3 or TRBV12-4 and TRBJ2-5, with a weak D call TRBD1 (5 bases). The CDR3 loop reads CASSGAEPWGETQYF. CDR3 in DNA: TGTGCCAGCAGTGGGGCGGAACCCTGGGGAGAGACCCAGTACTTC.